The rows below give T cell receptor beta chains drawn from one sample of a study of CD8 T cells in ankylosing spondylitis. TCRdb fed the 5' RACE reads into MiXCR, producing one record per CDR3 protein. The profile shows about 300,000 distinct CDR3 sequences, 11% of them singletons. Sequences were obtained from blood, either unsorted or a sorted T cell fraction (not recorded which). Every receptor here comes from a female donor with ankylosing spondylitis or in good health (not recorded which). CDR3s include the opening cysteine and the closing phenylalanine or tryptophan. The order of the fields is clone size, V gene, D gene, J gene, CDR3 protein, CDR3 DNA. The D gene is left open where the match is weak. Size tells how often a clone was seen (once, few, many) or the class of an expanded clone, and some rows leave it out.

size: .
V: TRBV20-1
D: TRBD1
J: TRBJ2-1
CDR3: CSANRQGPYNEQFF
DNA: TGCAGTGCTAACAGACAGGGTCCCTACAATGAGCAGTTCTTC

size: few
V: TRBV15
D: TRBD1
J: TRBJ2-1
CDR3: CATSRGDRGIYEQFF
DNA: TGTGCCACCAGCAGAGGGGACAGGGGGATCTATGAGCAGTTCTTC

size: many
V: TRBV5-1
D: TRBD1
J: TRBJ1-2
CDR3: CASSSLQGKRYTF
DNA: TGCGCCAGCAGCTCGTTACAGGGGAAGCGCTACACCTTC

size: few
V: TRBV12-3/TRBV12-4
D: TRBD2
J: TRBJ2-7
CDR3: CASSLGGTSGRIFYEQYF
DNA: TGTGCCAGCAGTTTGGGAGGGACTAGCGGGAGGATATTCTACGAGCAGTACTTC

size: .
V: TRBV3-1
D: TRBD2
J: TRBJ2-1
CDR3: CASSPGGAAAYNEQFF
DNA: TGTGCCAGCAGCCCGGGGGGGGCAGCAGCCTATAATGAGCAGTTCTTC

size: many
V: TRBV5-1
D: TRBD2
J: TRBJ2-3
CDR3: CASSFLQRGTDTQYF
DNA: TGCGCCAGCAGCTTTCTCCAGCGGGGGACAGATACGCAGTATTTT

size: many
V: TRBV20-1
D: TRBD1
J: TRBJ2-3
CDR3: CSASKTGGNSDTQYF
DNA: TGCAGTGCTTCCAAGACAGGGGGGAACTCGGATACGCAGTATTTT

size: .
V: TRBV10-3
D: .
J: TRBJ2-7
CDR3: CAITKDLSGYEQYF
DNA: TGTGCCATCACCAAGGACCTCTCGGGCTACGAGCAGTACTTC

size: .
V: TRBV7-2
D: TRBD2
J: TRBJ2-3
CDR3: CASSRKGGSTDTQYF
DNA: TGTGCCAGCAGCCGTAAGGGAGGGAGCACAGATACGCAGTATTTT

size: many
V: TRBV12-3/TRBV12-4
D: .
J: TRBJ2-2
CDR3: CASSWVGGSNTGELFF
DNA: TGTGCCAGCAGTTGGGTTGGAGGGAGTAACACCGGGGAGCTGTTTTTT

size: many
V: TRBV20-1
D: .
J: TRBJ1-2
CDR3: CSARDLGGYTF
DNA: TGCAGTGCTAGAGATCTGGGTGGCTACACCTTC

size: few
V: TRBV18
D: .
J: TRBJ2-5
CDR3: CASSPYSGETQYF
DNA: TGTGCCAGCTCACCGTACTCAGGGGAGACCCAGTACTTC

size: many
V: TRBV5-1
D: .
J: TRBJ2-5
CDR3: CASSPDGQETQYF
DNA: TGCGCCAGCAGCCCGGACGGACAAGAGACCCAGTACTTC

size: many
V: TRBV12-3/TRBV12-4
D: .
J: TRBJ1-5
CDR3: CASSFSDNQPQHF
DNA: TGTGCCAGCAGTTTTTCAGATAATCAGCCCCAGCATTTT

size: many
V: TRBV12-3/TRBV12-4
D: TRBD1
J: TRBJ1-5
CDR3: CASSLQGAHQPQHF
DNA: TGTGCCAGCAGTCTACAGGGGGCCCACCAGCCCCAGCATTTT

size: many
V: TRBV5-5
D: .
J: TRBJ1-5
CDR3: CASSLASENQPQHF
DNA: TGTGCCAGCAGCTTGGCGTCAGAGAATCAGCCCCAGCATTTT

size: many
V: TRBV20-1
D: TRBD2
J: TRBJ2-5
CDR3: CSARDYITRTSGSQETQYF
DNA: TGCAGTGCTAGAGATTACATTACGAGGACTAGCGGGAGCCAAGAGACCCAGTACTTC